These 26 T cell receptor beta chains came from one sample sequenced in a study of blood T cell repertoires in COVID-19. The table came from immunoSEQ multiplex PCR; TCRdb's copy has only in-frame clones and leaves some out. The table lists 140,000 or so clones, around 90% of them singletons. Sequencing was performed on peripheral blood. Receptors were obtained from a human donor in a cohort sampled during active COVID-19.

The rearrangement uses TRBV12-3 or TRBV12-4 and TRBJ2-7; D not certain. With 2 bases removed from V and 2 bases from J, the gap between germline ends came to 7 bases. This CDR3 is 13 amino acids long. The CDR3 loop reads CASSLSPTYEQYF. The CDR3 DNA is TGTGCCAGCAGTTTAAGCCCTACCTACGAGCAGTACTTC.

V gene TRBV29-1 combines with J gene TRBJ2-7; D may be TRBD2 (5 bases). This CDR3 has 10 amino acids. The germline V and J ends were trimmed by 3 bases and 7 bases, with 7 bases remaining between them. Germline-derived CDR1 and CDR2 are SQVTM and ANQGSEA. CDR3: CSVDGGEQYF. Here the CDR3 DNA reads TGCAGCGTTGATGGAGGAGAGCAGTACTTC.

The chain is built from TRBV10-1 and TRBJ1-1; D call uncertain. V was pared by 6 bases and J by 1 base, with 9 bases between. In germline, CDR1 is WNHNN, CDR2 SYGVQD (reference sequence). This CDR3 is built from 13 residues. CDR3 sequence: CASRRGENTEAFF. Here the CDR3 DNA reads TGCGCCAGCAGACGAGGCGAGAACACTGAAGCTTTCTTT.

V gene TRBV7-3 combines with J gene TRBJ2-3; the match to TRBD2 covers 14 bases. Germline V CDR1 and CDR2: SGHTA, FQGTGA. J lost 6 bases, V lost 4 bases, and 3 bases had no gene match. The CDR3 totals 15 residues. DNA of the CDR3: TGTGCCAGCAGCTCGGGACTAGCGGGGGTCGATACGCAGTATTTT. Translation gives CASSSGLAGVDTQYF.

The CDR3 sequence: CASKDSDLMNTEAFF. The DNA for the CDR3 is TGTGCCAGCAAAGATTCTGACTTAATGAACACTGAAGCTTTCTTT. The chain links TRBV6-5 to TRBJ1-1; D call uncertain. The CDR3 runs to 15 residues. V lost 7 bases and J 0 bases, leaving 15 bases between the germline ends. The germline V gene encodes CDR1 MNHEY and CDR2 SVGAGI.

The chain has TRBV5-6 and TRBJ1-1; 7 nucleotides match TRBD1. The CDR3 extends over 12 amino acids. Per germline, CDR1 SGHDT and CDR2 YYEEEE. Unmatched junction bases numbered 3, after V lost 2 bases and J lost 8 bases. For the CDR3, the DNA is TGTGCCAGCAGCTTTAAGGGGGCGGAAGCTTTCTTT. Translation: CASSFKGAEAFF.

The chain employs TRBV18 and TRBJ1-4; no clear D. V gave up 2 bases and J gave up 4 bases, with 5 bases separating them. CDR1 is KGHSH, CDR2 LQKENI, per germline. This CDR3 comprises 13 residues. The chain's CDR3 is CASSPIRNEKLFF. CDR3 DNA sequence: TGTGCCAGCTCACCAATCCGTAATGAAAAACTGTTTTTT.

The chain combines TRBV19 with TRBJ2-7, with 8 bases aligning to TRBD1. CDR1 is LNHDA and CDR2 is SQIVND in the germline V gene (reference sequence). Losses at the gene ends were 8 bases for V and 0 bases for J; bases not matched to a gene: 3. The CDR3 is 13 amino acids. The CDR3 bases are TGTGCCAGTTCGGGACAGGCCTCCTACGAGCAGTACTTC. Residues: CASSGQASYEQYF.

CDR3 sequence (DNA): TGTGCCTGGAGTCAGGGGAACACTGAAGCTTTCTTT. Protein product: CAWSQGNTEAFF. The rearrangement uses TRBV30 and TRBJ1-1; maybe TRBD1 (5 bases). Germline CDR1 and CDR2: GTSNPN and SVGIG (reference sequence). The ends were cut back, 2 bases at V and 1 base at J, with 5 bases in the middle. The CDR3 totals 12 residues.

This rearrangement joins TRBV29-1 to TRBJ2-3; 8 positions match TRBD1. The CDR3 runs 13 residues. Germline V gene lookup returns CDR1 SQVTM and CDR2 ANQGSEA. The V segment lost 7 bases and the J segment 4 bases; nucleotides outside the gene matches: 7. CDR3 sequence (DNA): TGCAGCGCTCACCCAGGGGGCGCAGATACGCAGTATTTT. It translates to CSAHPGGADTQYF.

The chain joins TRBV6-6 to TRBJ2-7; 8 nucleotides line up with TRBD2. V trimming: 2 bases; J trimming: 5 bases; junction bases outside the gene matches: 11. The CDR3 consists of 16 residues. Germline-derived CDR1 and CDR2 are MNHNY and SVGAGI (reference sequence). CDR3 amino acids: CASSYPKAGGVDEQYF. DNA of the CDR3: TGTGCCAGCAGTTACCCAAAGGCGGGGGGCGTCGACGAGCAGTACTTC.

The rearrangement joins TRBV19 to TRBJ1-1; TRBD1 might be the D (6 bases). Germline CDR1 is LNHDA and CDR2 is SQIVND (reference sequence). V was trimmed by 5 bases and J by 5 bases, leaving 15 bases between them. The CDR3 runs 14 residues. Here the CDR3 DNA reads TGTGCCAGTAGTGCTAACAGGGAAAGAACTGAAGCTTTCTTT. Protein product: CASSANRERTEAFF.

The rearrangement uses TRBV12-3 or TRBV12-4 and TRBJ1-1; weak D call: TRBD1 (6 bases). The CDR3 runs 13 residues. Trimming cost V 3 bases and J 4 bases, with 9 bases left between them. The CDR3: CASSFRGSTEAFF. DNA for the CDR3: TGTGCCAGCAGTTTCAGGGGTAGCACTGAAGCTTTCTTT.

This rearrangement joins TRBV14 to TRBJ2-1; 7 nucleotides align to TRBD1. Germline V gene sequence: CDR1 SGHDN, CDR2 FVKESK. V lost 3 bases, J lost 5 bases, and 4 bases stayed unmatched. The CDR3 runs to 14 residues. The chain's CDR3 is CASSQGTAHNEQFF. For the CDR3, the DNA is TGTGCCAGCAGCCAGGGGACAGCCCACAATGAGCAGTTCTTC.

The genes are TRBV19 and TRBJ1-1, with D possibly matching TRBD1 (6 bases). This CDR3 contains 12 residues. Trimming removed 5 bases at V and 9 bases at J, with 13 bases between. CDR1 and CDR2 (germline): LNHDA, SQIVND (reference sequence). As DNA, the CDR3 is TGTGCCAGTAGTTTCCCAGGGGACCAAGCTTTCTTT. This sequence encodes CASSFPGDQAFF.

This clone was seen only a few times. The rearrangement uses TRBV25-1 and TRBJ1-3, with D perhaps TRBD1 (6 bases). Germline V gives CDR1 MGHDK, CDR2 SYGVNS. With 5 bases removed from V and 0 bases from J, the gap between germline ends came to 11 bases. This CDR3 spans 15 amino acids. The CDR3 region has the DNA TGTGCCAGCAGTCCACAGGGCGTCTCTGGAAACACCATATATTTT. Translated, it gives CASSPQGVSGNTIYF.

The chain combines TRBV5-6 with TRBJ1-5, with TRBD1 matching over 7 bases. Germline-derived CDR1 and CDR2 are SGHDT and YYEEEE. The trim removed 4 bases at V and 6 bases at J, leaving 7 bases unmatched. The CDR3 runs to 14 residues. For the CDR3, the DNA is TGTGCCAGCAGCCAAACAGGGGTAGGTCAGCCCCAGCATTTT. Its protein is CASSQTGVGQPQHF.

This clone was seen just once. V is TRBV6-5 and J is TRBJ2-3; 8 bases match TRBD2. In germline, CDR1 is MNHEY, CDR2 SVGAGI. V was clipped by 6 bases and J by 1 base; unmatched bases: 0. The CDR3 totals 13 residues. CDR3: CASRRGGTDTQYF. The CDR3 bases are TGTGCCAGCAGGCGGGGGGGCACAGATACGCAGTATTTT.

This chain joins TRBV15 and TRBJ1-1, with 9 nucleotides matching TRBD1. The germline gives CDR1 LNHNV, CDR2 YYDKDF (reference sequence). Trimming at V came to 3 bases and at J to 5 bases, leaving 10 bases not matched to a gene. The CDR3 sequence is 16 residues long. Here the CDR3 DNA reads TGTGCCACCAGCAGGGACAGGACAGGGGAAGGGACTGAAGCTTTCTTT. Its translation: CATSRDRTGEGTEAFF. The entire variable domain, with the rest obtained from reference TRBV15 and TRBJ1-1, is as follows: DAMVIQNPRYQVTQFGKPVTLSCSQTLNHNVMYWYQQKSSQAPKLLFHYYDKDFNNEADTPDNFQSRRPNTSFCFLDIRSPGLGDTAMYLCATSRDRTGEGTEAFFGQGTRLTVV.

The chain combines TRBV4-1 with TRBJ2-7; TRBD1 matches 7 bases. CDR1 is MGHRA and CDR2 is YSYEKL in the germline V gene. J lost 1 base, V lost 6 bases, and 9 bases had no gene match. The CDR3 covers 15 residues. CDR3 bases: TGCGCCAGCAGGCCGACAGGGCGGTCTTCCTACGAGCAGTACTTC. This translates into CASRPTGRSSYEQYF.

The genes are TRBV29-1 and TRBJ1-1; no reliable D call. The germline V gene has CDR1 SQVTM and CDR2 ANQGSEA. Trimming pared 4 bases from V and 1 base from J, leaving 7 bases between. The CDR3 runs 12 residues. Here the CDR3 DNA reads TGCAGCGTTGTCAGAGGGAACACTGAAGCTTTCTTT. This codes for CSVVRGNTEAFF.

This clone showed up just once. The chain uses TRBV7-2 and TRBJ1-2, with TRBD1 identical over 9 bases. The CDR3 consists of 14 residues. J lost 5 bases, V lost 8 bases, and 9 bases had no gene match. Germline CDR1 reads SGHTA; CDR2 reads FQGNSA. The CDR3 region has the DNA TGTGCCAGCCAGAGTAGGACAGGGGATTATGGCTACACCTTC. Amino acid sequence: CASQSRTGDYGYTF.

This clone was counted between two and nine times. CDR3 in amino acids: CASSPQGTPNTEAFF. The CDR3 bases are TGTGCCAGCAGCCCACAGGGGACACCGAACACTGAAGCTTTCTTT. The rearrangement links TRBV9 to TRBJ1-1; 7 bases agree with TRBD1. V shed 4 bases, J shed 1 base, and the junction held 7 bases outside the gene matches. The CDR3 extends over 15 amino acids. Germline V gives CDR1 SGDLS, CDR2 YYNGEE.

V and J are TRBV6-6 and TRBJ1-3, with D perhaps TRBD1 (5 bases). V was trimmed by 4 bases and J by 6 bases, leaving 7 bases between them. The germline CDR1 and CDR2 sequences are MNHNY and SVGAGI (reference sequence). The CDR3 length is 12 residues. Here the CDR3 reads CASSSGVNTIYF. CDR3 nucleotides: TGTGCCAGCAGTTCGGGGGTAAACACCATATATTTT.

The chain has TRBV7-3 and TRBJ2-3; TRBD2 aligns across 14 bases. CDR3 length: 16 amino acids. Germline CDR1 and CDR2: SGHTA and FQGTGA. The V and J ends lost 3 bases and 5 bases, in that order; junction bases with no gene match: 4. This CDR3 is CASSLGLAGVRDTQYF. DNA of the CDR3: TGTGCCAGCAGCTTGGGACTAGCGGGGGTCCGAGATACGCAGTATTTT.

This rearrangement joins TRBV7-3 to TRBJ2-2; 9 bases line up with TRBD2. This CDR3 contains 17 residues. Germline CDR1 is SGHTA and CDR2 is FQGTGA. Unmatched junction bases numbered 11, after V lost 5 bases and J lost 4 bases. CDR3 region: CASSVLPSGVTTGELFF. CDR3 DNA: TGTGCCAGCAGCGTCCTCCCTAGCGGGGTTACCACCGGGGAGCTGTTTTTT.